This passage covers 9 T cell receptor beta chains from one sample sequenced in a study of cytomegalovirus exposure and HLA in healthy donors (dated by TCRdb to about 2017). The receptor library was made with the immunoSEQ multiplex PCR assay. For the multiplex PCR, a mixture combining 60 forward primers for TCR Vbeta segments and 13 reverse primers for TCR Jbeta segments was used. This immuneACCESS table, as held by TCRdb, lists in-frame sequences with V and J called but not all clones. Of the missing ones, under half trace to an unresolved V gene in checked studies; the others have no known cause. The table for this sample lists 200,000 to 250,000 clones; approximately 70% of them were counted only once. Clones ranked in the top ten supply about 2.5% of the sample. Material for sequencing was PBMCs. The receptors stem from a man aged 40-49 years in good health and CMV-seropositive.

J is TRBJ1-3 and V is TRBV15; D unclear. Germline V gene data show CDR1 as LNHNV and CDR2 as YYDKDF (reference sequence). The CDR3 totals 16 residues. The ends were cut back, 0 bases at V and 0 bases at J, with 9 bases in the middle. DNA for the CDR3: TGTGCCACCAGCAGAGAGCGCGTCGACTCTGGAAACACCATATATTTT. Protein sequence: CATSRERVDSGNTIYF.

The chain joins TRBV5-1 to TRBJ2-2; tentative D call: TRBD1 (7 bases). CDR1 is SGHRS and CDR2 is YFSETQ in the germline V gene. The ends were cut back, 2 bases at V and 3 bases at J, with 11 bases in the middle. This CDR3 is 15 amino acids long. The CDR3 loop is CASSLRGTDTGELFF. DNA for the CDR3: TGCGCCAGCAGCTTACGCGGGACAGACACCGGGGAGCTGTTTTTT.

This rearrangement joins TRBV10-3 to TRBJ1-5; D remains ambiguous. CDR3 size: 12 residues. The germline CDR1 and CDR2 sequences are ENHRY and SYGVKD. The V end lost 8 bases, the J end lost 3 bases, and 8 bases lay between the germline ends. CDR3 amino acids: CAIATDNQPQHF. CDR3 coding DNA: TGTGCCATCGCCACAGACAATCAGCCCCAGCATTTT.

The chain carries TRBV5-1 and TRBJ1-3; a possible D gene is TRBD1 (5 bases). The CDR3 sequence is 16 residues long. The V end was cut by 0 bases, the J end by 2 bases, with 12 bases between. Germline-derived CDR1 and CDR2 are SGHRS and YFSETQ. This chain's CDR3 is CASSLVGRDTGNTIYF. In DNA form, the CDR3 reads TGCGCCAGCAGCTTGGTGGGCAGGGATACTGGAAACACCATATATTTT.

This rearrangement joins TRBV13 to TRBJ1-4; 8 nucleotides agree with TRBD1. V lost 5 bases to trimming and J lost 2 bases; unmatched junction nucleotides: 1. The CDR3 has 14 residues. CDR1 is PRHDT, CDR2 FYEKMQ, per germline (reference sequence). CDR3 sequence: CASSQGATNEKLFF. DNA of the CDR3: TGTGCCAGCAGCCAGGGGGCCACTAATGAAAAACTGTTTTTT.

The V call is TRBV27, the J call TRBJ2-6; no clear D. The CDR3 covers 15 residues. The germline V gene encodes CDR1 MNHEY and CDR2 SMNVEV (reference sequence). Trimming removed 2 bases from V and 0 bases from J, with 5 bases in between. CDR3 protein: CASSLISSGANVLTF. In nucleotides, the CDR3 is TGTGCCAGCAGTTTAATCAGCTCTGGGGCCAACGTCCTGACTTTC.

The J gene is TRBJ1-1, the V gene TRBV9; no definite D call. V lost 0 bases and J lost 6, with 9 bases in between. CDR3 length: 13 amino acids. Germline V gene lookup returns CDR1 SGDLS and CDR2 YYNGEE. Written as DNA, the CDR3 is TGTGCCAGCAGCGTAGTCGGTTCGGCTGAAGCTTTCTTT. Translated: CASSVVGSAEAFF.

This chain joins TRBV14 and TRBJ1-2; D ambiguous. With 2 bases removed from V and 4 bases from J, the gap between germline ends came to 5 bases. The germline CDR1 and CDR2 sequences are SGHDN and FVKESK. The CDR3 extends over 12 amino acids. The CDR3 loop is CASSQNSYGYTF. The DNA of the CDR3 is TGTGCCAGCAGCCAAAACAGCTATGGCTACACCTTC.

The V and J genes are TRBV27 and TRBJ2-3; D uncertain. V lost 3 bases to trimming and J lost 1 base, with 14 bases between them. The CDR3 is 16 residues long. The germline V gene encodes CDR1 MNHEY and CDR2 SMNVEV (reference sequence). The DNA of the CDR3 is TGTGCCAGCAGTTTCCTCCTCCGCACTGGCACAGATACGCAGTATTTT. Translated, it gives CASSFLLRTGTDTQYF.